The T cell receptor (beta chain) under discussion was sequenced for a study of blood T cell repertoires in COVID-19. Study in general: Some COVID-19 samples were acute and others convalescent; all came from the United States, Italy and Spain. Sources were T cells, B-cell-depleted T cells, or PBMCs; the material itself was cDNA or gDNA.

Sequencing used immunoSEQ multiplex PCR; TCRdb keeps in-frame clones, though not all of them. The data hold roughly 340,000 clones, with 88% observed a single time. J was trimmed by 7 bases and V by 6 bases; bases with no gene match: 3. The CDR3 contains 11 residues. The germline V gene has CDR1 ENHRY and CDR2 SYGVKD. Seattle researchers signed up patients amid active infection and tracked them longitudinally. The V gene is TRBV10-3, the J gene TRBJ2-7, with 7 bases fitting TRBD1. The sequencing input was peripheral blood. This TCR was recovered from a woman in her seventies with COVID-19, enrolled during active disease. Here the CDR3 reads CAISRDREQYF. The CDR3 nucleotides are TGTGCCATCAGCCGGGACAGAGAGCAGTACTTC.